The T cell receptor beta chain under discussion was sequenced for a study of T cell repertoires in cytomegalovirus infection. Study background: It was the public TCR beta signatures that indicated both CMV infection and matching HLA type. Findings and caveats of the study: Cumulated frequencies of public TCR beta families served to identify carriers of CMV plus the relevant HLA. The ex vivo response was dominated by HLA-C-restricted CMV-specific TCR beta clonotypes.

MiXCR, run by TCRdb on the reads, gives a single entry per CDR3 protein. The table records roughly 76,000 distinct CDR3 sequences, approximately 3.7% of them present only once. This clonotype was seen repeatedly, ten times or more. Its cognate antigen is unknown. The TCR was taken from a human donor in good health (CMV status not recorded). Some clones in this sample may be carry-over from other donors' samples. Sequenced input: PBMCs.

The DNA for the CDR3 is TGTGCCAGCAGCTCCGGGACAGGGGTCCCCTACGAGCAGTACTTC. It specifies CASSSGTGVPYEQYF. The genes are TRBV7-2 and TRBJ2-7, with 10 bases aligning to TRBD1. V shed 4 bases, J shed 2 bases, and the junction held 5 bases outside the gene matches. Germline values: CDR1 SGHTA, CDR2 FQGNSA. The CDR3 spans 15 residues.